This section outlines one T cell receptor beta chain sequence together with its context. The same CDR3 also results from other DNA sequences found in this sample. Assay: immunoSEQ multiplex PCR; the TCRdb copy retains only in-frame clones and omits some. The data show roughly 2 million clones, with 85% to 95% seen just once and more than 0.1% held by the top ten. This sample stems from a study of shared clonotypes between healthy human individuals. Overall study context: Donors had three CD4 naive, three CD4 memory, two CD8 naive and one CD8 memory plate apiece.

Donors were healthy HIV-negative adults without recent acute infections or vaccinations. Every donor, a Caucasian adult, lived in Nashville, Tennessee. The V gene lost 3 bases and the J gene lost 5 bases, with 10 bases spanning the gap. The CDR3 extends over 13 amino acids. The V gene's germline CDR1 is MNHNS and CDR2 SASEGT. The chain recombines TRBV6-1 with TRBJ2-5; perhaps TRBD1 as D (5 bases). This TCR came from a man younger than 35 in good health. Sequences were obtained from naive CD4+ T cells sorted from blood. As to subset: CD45RA+ positively selected. The CDR3 protein is CASSDRDRETQYF. The CDR3 bases are TGTGCCAGCAGTGACAGGGATAGGGAGACCCAGTACTTC.